There are a few counts of the clone carrying this T cell receptor (beta chain). CDR1 and CDR2 from the germline V gene are SQVTM and ANQGSEA. The CDR3 extends over 12 amino acids. V gave up 2 bases and J gave up 6 bases, with 9 bases separating them. The record originates from a study of early T cells in non-severe SARS-CoV-2 infection. Via MiXCR, TCRdb re-called the 5' RACE reads, giving one row per CDR3 protein. Among more than 45,000 distinct CDR3 sequences listed, around 11% were seen once. Material for sequencing was whole blood. This chain connects TRBV29-1 to TRBJ2-3, with no clear D. The TCR originated in an adult who was a healthcare worker with PCR-confirmed SARS-CoV-2 infection or an uninfected control (not recorded which). The CDR3 reads CSVETPPDTQYF. The CDR3 bases are TGCAGCGTTGAAACTCCCCCGGATACGCAGTATTTT.